This T cell receptor (beta chain) emerged from a study of blood T cell repertoires in COVID-19. About the study: The cDNA or gDNA used as material had been derived from T cells, B-cell-depleted T cells, or PBMCs.

On this clone: The identical CDR3 is also encoded by other nucleotide sequences in the sample.

V dropped 6 bases and J dropped 5 bases, with 7 bases sitting between them. Germline V gene lookup returns CDR1 KGHSH and CDR2 LQKENI. The CDR3 loop spans 11 amino acids. Clones were read by immunoSEQ multiplex PCR, and TCRdb kept only the in-frame ones, dropping some. The sample records some 190,000 clones, 80% to 90% being singletons. The origin of this receptor is an elderly woman with acute or convalescent COVID-19. This chain uses TRBV18 with TRBJ1-2; a weak D match, TRBD1 (5 bases). Sequencing used peripheral blood. CDR3 DNA sequence: TGTGCCAGCTCCGACAGTTATGGCTACACCTTC. Translated, it gives CASSDSYGYTF.